This TCR beta chain was profiled in a study of metastatic and nonmetastatic thyroid tumors. Study findings and constraints: Across blood and tumor, TCR beta diversity in malignant thyroid tumors was reportedly significantly higher than in benign nodules.

TCRdb re-processed the PCR reads through MiXCR. In the table there are about 5,000 clones, more than 25% of which are singletons. Regarding this clone: What it binds is not known.

Germline CDR1 DFQATT, CDR2 SNEGSKA (reference sequence). CDR3 size: 16 residues. V lost 0 bases and J lost 7; bases outside the gene matches: 10. Ahead of thyroid surgery, no patient had received treatment of any kind. The chain is built from TRBV20-1 and TRBJ2-1; 9 bases are shared with TRBD2. The sequence was obtained from a female donor with papillary thyroid cancer or a benign thyroid nodule (not recorded which). Some clones in this sample may be carry-over from other donors' samples. Sample: adjacent normal tissue. CDR3 sequence reads: CSAREFYGTSTNEQFF. CDR3 in DNA: TGCAGTGCTAGAGAGTTTTACGGGACTAGCACAAATGAGCAGTTCTTC.